This paragraph reports one TCR beta chain. Its antigen is unidentified. TCRdb's copy holds only in-frame clones and misses some; the assay was immunoSEQ multiplex PCR. The repertoire holds some 2,000,000 clones, with 85% to 95% as singletons. J was trimmed by 6 bases and V by 2 bases; bases with no gene match: 12. The CDR3 spans 17 residues. Germline CDR1 is SGHRS and CDR2 is YFSETQ. This entry comes from a study of shared clonotypes between healthy human individuals. Study background: Three CD4 naive, three CD4 memory, two CD8 naive and one CD8 memory plate were used per donor.

Findings and limits, study-wide: Genetic and exposure-history diversity was limited by the small donor number. It was observed that 5% to 6.5% of naive CD4 clonotypes were shared across a few donors. Generally, naive subsets came out with larger estimated richness than memory subsets.

This receptor was taken from a man aged 18 to 30 in good health. The V and J genes are TRBV5-1 and TRBJ1-2; TRBD1 matches at 11 bases. The specimen sequenced was naive CD4+ T cells sorted from blood. Indicated subset: CD45RA+ positively selected. The CDR3 DNA reads as TGCGCCAGCAGCTTCTCCGGGACAGGGGGTTCAAGGGATGGCTACACCTTC. Translation gives CASSFSGTGGSRDGYTF.